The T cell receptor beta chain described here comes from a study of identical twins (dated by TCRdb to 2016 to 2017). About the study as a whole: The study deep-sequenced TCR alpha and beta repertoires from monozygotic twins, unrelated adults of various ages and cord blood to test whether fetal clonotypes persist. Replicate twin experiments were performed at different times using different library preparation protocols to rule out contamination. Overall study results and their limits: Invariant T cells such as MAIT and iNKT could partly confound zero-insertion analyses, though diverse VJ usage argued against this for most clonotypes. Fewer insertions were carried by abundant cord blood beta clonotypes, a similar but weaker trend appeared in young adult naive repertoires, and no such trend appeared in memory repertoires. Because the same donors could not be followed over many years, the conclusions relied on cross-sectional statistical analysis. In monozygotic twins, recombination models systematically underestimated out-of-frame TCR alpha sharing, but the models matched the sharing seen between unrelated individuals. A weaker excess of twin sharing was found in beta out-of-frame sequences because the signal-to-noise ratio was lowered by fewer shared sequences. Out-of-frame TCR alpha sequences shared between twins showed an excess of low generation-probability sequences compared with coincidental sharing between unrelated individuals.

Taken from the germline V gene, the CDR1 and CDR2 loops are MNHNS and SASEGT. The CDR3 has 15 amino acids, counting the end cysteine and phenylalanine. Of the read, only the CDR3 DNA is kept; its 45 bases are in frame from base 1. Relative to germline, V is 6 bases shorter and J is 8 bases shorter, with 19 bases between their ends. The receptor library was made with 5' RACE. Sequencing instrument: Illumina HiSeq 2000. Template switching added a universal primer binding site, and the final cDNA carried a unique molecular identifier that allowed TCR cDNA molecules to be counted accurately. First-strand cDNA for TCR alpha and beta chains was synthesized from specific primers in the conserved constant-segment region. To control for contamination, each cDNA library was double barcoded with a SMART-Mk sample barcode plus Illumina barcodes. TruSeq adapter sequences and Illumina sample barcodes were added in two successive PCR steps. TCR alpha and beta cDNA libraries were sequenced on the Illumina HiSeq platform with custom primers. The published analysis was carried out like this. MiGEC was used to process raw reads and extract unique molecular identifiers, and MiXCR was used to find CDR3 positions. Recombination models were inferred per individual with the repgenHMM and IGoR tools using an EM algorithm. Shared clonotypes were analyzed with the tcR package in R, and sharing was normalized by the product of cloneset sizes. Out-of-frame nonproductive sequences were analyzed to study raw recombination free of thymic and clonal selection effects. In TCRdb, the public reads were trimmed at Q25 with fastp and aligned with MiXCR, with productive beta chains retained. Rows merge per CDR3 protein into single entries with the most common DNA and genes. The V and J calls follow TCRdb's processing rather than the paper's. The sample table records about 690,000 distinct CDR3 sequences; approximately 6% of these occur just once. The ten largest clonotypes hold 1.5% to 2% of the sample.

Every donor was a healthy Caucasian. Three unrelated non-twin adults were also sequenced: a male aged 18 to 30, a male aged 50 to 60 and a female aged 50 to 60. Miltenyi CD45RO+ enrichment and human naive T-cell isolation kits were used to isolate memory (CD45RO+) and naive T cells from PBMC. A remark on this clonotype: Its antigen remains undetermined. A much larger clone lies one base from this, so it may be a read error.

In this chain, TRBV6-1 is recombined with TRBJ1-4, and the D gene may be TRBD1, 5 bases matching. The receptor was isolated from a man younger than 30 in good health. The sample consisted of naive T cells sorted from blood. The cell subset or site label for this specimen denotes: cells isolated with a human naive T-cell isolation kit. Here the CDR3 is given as CASRPNRCVGEKLFF. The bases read TGTGCCAGCAGGCCTAACAGGTGTGTAGGCGAAAAACTGTTTTTT.